This T cell receptor beta chain was profiled in a study of shared clonotypes between healthy human individuals. CD8 cells regarded as naive lacked CD45RO, were positively chosen for CCR7, and omitted terminally differentiated effector memory CD45RA+ cells. The CDR3 spans 15 residues. V was cut by 5 bases and J by 1 base, with 12 bases left in between. Germline assignment: CDR1 LNHDA and CDR2 SQIVND (reference sequence). This clone has a handful of counts. Antigen specificity is unknown. The authors split each subset's genomic DNA evenly across several immunoSEQ plates. Repertoires were generated with immunoSEQ multiplex PCR, while TCRdb's copy carries only in-frame clones and drops some. The sample lists over 2,000,000 clones; just over 90% were seen once. Study-wide results and caveats: Depth was large, yet rarefaction showed that sorted-subset sequencing was incomplete. Unshared clonotypes carried lower generation probabilities than those common to all four donors.

The chain recombines TRBV19 with TRBJ1-5; D is undetermined. The sequenced sample was naive CD8+ T cells from PBMCs. The TCR was taken from a man in his late teens or twenties in good health. Some clones in this sample may be carry-over from other donors' samples. CDR3 DNA sequence: TGTGCCAGTAGTCAGAACGAAATGAGCAATCAGCCCCAGCATTTT. Translation gives CASSQNEMSNQPQHF.